This T cell receptor beta chain was identified during a study of blood T cell repertoires in COVID-19. The overall study: The origin of the acute and convalescent COVID-19 samples was the United States, Italy and Spain.

In the authors' workflow: Scientists estimated how many nucleated cells there were by amplifying reference gene primers. This table comes from immunoSEQ multiplex PCR, and its TCRdb copy is limited to in-frame clones, with some not included. That table is the source of V, J and clone size, and D and trimming were worked out from the DNA. The repertoire holds under 250,000 clones, with around 88% as singletons. CDR1 is MNHNY and CDR2 is SVGAGI in the germline V gene (reference sequence). After removal of 4 bases from V and 7 bases from J, the junction contained 7 bases not matched to a gene. CDR3 length: 15 amino acids.

The specimen sequenced was peripheral blood. The V gene is TRBV6-6, the J gene TRBJ1-4; 9 positions agree with TRBD1. The TCR comes from a man aged 40-49 years with active or convalescent COVID-19. The CDR3, as DNA: TGTGCCAGCAGTTCCCCGACAGGGGGAGGTGAAAAACTGTTTTTT. This sequence encodes CASSSPTGGGEKLFF.